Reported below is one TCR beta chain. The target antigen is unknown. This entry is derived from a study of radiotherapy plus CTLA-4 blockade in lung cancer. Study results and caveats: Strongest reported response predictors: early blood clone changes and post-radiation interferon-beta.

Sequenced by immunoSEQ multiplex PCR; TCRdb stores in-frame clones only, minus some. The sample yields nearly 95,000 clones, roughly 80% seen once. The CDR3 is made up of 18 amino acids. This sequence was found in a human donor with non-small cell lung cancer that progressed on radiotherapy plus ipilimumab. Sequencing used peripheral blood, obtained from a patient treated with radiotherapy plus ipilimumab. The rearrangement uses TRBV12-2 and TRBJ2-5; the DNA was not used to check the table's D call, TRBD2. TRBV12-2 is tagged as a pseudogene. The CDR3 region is CASRLEGPCGRALETQYF. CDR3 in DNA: TGTGCAAGTCGCTTAGAAGGCCCTTGCGGGAGGGCCCTGGAGACCCAGTACTTC.